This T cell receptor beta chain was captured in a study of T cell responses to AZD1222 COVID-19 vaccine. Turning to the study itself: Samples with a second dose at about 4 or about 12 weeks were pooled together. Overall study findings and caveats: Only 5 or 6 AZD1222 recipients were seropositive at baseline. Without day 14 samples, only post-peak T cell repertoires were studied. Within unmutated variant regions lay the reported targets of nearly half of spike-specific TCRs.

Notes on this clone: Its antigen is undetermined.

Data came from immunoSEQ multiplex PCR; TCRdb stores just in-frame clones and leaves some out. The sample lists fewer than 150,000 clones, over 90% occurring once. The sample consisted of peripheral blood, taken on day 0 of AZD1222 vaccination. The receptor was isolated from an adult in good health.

DNA for the CDR3: TGTGCCAGCAGTTCTAACACTGAAGCTTTCTTT. Translation: CASSSNTEAFF. The chain joins TRBV6-6 to TRBJ1-1, with D unresolved. V dropped 4 bases and J dropped 2 bases, with 2 bases sitting between them. The CDR3 covers 11 residues. CDR1 is MNHNY and CDR2 is SVGAGI in the germline V gene (reference sequence).